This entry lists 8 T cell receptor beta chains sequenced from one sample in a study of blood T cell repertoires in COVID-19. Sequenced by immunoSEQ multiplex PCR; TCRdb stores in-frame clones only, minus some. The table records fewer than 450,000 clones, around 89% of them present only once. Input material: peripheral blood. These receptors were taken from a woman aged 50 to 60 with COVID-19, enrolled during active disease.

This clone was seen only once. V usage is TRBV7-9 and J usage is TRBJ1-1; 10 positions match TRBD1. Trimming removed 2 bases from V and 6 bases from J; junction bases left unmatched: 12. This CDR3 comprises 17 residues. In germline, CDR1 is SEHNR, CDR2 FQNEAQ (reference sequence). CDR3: CASSLRTGTGERSEAFF. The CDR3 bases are TGTGCCAGCAGCTTACGAACCGGGACAGGGGAAAGATCTGAAGCTTTCTTT.

The CDR3 here is CASSLGGRNEQFF. The CDR3 coding sequence is TGTGCCAGCAGCTTAGGGGGGCGCAATGAGCAGTTCTTC. The gene calls are TRBV11-2 and TRBJ2-1, with a tentative D call TRBD1 (6 bases). Germline CDR1 SGHAT, CDR2 FQNNGV. The germline V and J ends were trimmed by 1 base and 6 bases, with 7 bases remaining between them. The CDR3 length is 13 residues.

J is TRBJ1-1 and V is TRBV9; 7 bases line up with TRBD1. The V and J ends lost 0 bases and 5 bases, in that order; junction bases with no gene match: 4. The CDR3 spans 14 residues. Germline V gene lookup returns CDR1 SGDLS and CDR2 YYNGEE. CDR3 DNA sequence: TGTGCCAGCAGCGTAGCGGACAGGTGGACTGAAGCTTTCTTT. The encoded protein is CASSVADRWTEAFF.

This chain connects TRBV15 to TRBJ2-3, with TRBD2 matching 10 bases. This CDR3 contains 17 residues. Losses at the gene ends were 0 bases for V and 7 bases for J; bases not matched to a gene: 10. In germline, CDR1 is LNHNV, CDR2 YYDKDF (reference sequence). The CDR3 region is CATSREASGGPTHTQYF. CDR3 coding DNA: TGTGCCACCAGCAGAGAAGCTAGCGGGGGCCCTACCCATACGCAGTATTTT.

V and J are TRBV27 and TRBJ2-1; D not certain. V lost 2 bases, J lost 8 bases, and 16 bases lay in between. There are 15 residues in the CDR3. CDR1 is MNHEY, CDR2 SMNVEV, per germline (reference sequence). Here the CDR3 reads CASSLMGRSFDEQFF. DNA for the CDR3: TGTGCCAGCAGTTTAATGGGCCGAAGTTTCGATGAGCAGTTCTTC.

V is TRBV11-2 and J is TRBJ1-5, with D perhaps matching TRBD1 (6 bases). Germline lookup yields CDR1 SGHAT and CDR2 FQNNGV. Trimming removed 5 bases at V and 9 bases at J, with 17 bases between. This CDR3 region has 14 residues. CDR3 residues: CASSPSRGAGPQHF. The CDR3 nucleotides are TGTGCCAGCAGCCCATCCCGGGGGGCTGGGCCCCAGCATTTT.

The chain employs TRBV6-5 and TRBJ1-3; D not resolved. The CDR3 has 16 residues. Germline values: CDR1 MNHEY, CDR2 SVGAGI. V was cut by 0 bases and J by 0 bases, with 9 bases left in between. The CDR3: CASSYSGVPSGNTIYF. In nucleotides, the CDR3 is TGTGCCAGCAGTTACTCGGGAGTCCCCTCTGGAAACACCATATATTTT.

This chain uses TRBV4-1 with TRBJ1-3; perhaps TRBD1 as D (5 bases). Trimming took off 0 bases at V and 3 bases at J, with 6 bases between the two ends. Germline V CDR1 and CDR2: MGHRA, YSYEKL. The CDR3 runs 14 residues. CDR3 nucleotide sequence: TGCGCCAGCAGCCAAGAAGGGGTTGGAAACACCATATATTTT. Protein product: CASSQEGVGNTIYF.